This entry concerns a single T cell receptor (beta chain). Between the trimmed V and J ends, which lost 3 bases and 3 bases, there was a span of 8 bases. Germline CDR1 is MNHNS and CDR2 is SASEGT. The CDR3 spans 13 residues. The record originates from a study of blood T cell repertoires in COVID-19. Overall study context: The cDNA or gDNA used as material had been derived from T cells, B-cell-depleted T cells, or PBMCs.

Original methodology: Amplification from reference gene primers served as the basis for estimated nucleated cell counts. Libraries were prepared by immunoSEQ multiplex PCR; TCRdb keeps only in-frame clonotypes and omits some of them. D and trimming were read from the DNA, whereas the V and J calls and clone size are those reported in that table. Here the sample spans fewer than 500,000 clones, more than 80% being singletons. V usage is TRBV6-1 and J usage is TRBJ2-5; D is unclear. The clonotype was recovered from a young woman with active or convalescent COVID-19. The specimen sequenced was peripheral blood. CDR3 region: CASSESVKETQYF. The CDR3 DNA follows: TGTGCCAGCAGTGAGTCCGTAAAAGAGACCCAGTACTTC.